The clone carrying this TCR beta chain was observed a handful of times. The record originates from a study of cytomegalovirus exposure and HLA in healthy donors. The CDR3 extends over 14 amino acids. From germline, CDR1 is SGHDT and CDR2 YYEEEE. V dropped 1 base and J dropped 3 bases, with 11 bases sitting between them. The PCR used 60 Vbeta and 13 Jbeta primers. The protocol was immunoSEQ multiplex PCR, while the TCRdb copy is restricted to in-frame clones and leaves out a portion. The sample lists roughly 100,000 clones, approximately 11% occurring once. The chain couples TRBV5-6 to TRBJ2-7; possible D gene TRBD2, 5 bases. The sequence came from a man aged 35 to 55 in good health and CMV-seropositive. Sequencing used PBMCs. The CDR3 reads CASSLTLAGYEQYF. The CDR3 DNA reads TGTGCCAGCAGCTTGACGCTAGCCGGCTACGAGCAGTACTTC.